This T cell receptor (beta chain) was profiled in a study of shared clonotypes between healthy human individuals. Template for every sorted-subset replicate PCR totaled around 200 ng DNA, tens of thousands of T cell genomes. TCRdb's table, derived via immunoSEQ multiplex PCR, lists solely in-frame clones and lacks some. Here the sample spans approximately 1,500,000 clones, around 97% being singletons. Donors had no recently reported acute infections or vaccinations and were HIV-negative. To note about this clone: Its antigen is unidentified.

This CDR3 spans 13 amino acids. In germline, CDR1 is LGHNA, CDR2 YSLEER. Trimming took 4 bases from V and 0 from J, leaving 6 bases between them. Study observations and caveats: Naive subsets usually exceeded memory subsets in estimated richness. Relative to their counterparts shared across all four donors, non-shared clonotypes exhibited diminished generation probabilities.

Sequencing used naive CD4+ T cells sorted from blood. Subset indicated: CD45RA+ positively selected. The TCR comes from a man younger than 45 in good health. The V gene is TRBV4-3, the J gene TRBJ2-5; D not certain. CDR3 amino acids: CASSLSNQETQYF. In DNA, the CDR3 is TGCGCCAGCAGCCTCTCAAACCAAGAGACCCAGTACTTC.